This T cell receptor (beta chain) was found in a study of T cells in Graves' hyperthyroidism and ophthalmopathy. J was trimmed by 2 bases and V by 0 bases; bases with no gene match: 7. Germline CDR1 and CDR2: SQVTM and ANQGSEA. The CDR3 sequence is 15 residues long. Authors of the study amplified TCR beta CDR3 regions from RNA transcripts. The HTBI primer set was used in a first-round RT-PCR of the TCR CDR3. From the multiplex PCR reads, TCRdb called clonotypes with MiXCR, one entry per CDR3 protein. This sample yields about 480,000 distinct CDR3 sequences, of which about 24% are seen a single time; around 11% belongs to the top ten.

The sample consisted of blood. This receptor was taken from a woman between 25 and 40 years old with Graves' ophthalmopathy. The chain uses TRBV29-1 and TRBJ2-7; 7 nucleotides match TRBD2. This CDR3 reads CSVEELAGVTYEQYF. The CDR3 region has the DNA TGCAGCGTTGAAGAACTCGCGGGGGTTACCTACGAGCAGTACTTC.